The 4 T cell receptor beta chains below all came from one sample that was sequenced in a study of blood T cell repertoires in COVID-19. Produced via immunoSEQ multiplex PCR; TCRdb's table is partial and in-frame only. The repertoire includes about 270,000 clones, more than 75% of them detected once, and 2% to 2.5% sits in the top ten. The sequenced sample was PBMCs or T cells enriched from blood (not recorded which). The receptor set was obtained from a woman aged 60-75 years in a cohort exposed to, infected with or recovered from COVID-19 (not recorded which).

A single count supports this clone. The chain recombines TRBV19 with TRBJ1-1, with TRBD1 matching over 7 bases. The CDR3 is 13 residues long. Germline V gene data show CDR1 as LNHDA and CDR2 as SQIVND (reference sequence). V shed 4 bases and J 6 bases; nucleotides not matched to a gene: 5. CDR3 sequence (DNA): TGTGCCAGTAGTACCGACAGGGAGGCTGAAGCTTTCTTT. Residues: CASSTDREAEAFF.

The V gene is TRBV20-1, the J gene TRBJ1-2; D uncertain. Germline V gene lookup returns CDR1 DFQATT and CDR2 SNEGSKA (reference sequence). Trimming pared 5 bases from V and 4 bases from J, leaving 5 bases between. The CDR3 totals 10 residues. The CDR3 here is CSAFIYGYTF. The CDR3, as DNA: TGCAGTGCTTTCATCTATGGCTACACCTTC.

The genes are TRBV24-1 and TRBJ2-5; perhaps TRBD2 as D (6 bases). Looked up from germline, CDR1 is KGHDR and CDR2 is SFDVKD. Trimming took off 5 bases at V and 0 bases at J, with 18 bases between the two ends. The CDR3 length is 17 residues. Here the CDR3 reads CATSAPSWVADQETQYF. For the CDR3, the DNA is TGTGCCACCAGTGCCCCCTCATGGGTAGCGGACCAAGAGACCCAGTACTTC.

The chain is built from TRBV7-6 and TRBJ2-5; D is perhaps TRBD2 (5 bases). Trimming left V 2 bases short and J 8 bases short, with 12 bases between. CDR1 and CDR2 from the germline V gene are SGHVS and FNYEAQ. The CDR3 is 13 residues long. CDR3 nucleotide sequence: TGTGCCAGCAGCTTATCGTTAGGAGGAACCCAGTACTTC. This gives the protein CASSLSLGGTQYF.